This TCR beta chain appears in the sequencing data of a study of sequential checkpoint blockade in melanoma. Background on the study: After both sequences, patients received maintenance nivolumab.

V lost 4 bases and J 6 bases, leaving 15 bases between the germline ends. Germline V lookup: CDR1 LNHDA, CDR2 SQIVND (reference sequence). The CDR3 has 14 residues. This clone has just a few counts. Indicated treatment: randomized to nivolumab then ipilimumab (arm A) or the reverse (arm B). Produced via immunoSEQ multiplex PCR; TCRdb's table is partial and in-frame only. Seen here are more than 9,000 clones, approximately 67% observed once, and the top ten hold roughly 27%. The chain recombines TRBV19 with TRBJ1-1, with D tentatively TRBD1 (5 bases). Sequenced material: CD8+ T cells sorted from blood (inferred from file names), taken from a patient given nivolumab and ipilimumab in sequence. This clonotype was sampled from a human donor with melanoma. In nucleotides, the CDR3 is TGTGCCAGTAGTAGTGGAAGTTGGGGGGCTGAAGCTTTCTTT. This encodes CASSSGSWGAEAFF.